This T cell receptor beta chain was identified during a study of vaccination and CD4 T cells after COVID-19. Study overall: Six men and four women formed the convalescents, two being Hispanic.

Worth noting for this clonotype: Its antigen remains unidentified.

Cultured CD4+ T-cell DNA underwent Oncomine TCR Beta short-read sequencing. TCRdb itself ran the PCR reads through MiXCR, one entry per CDR3 protein. The table includes about 26,000 distinct CDR3 sequences, roughly 50% detected once. Sample treatment: approximately 11-day PBMC culture with coronavirus spike peptide pools or control peptides (ViraFEST assay). With peptide pools, ViraFEST first expanded antigen-specific T cells and afterwards sequenced their TCRs. Germline CDR1 SEHNR, CDR2 FQNEAQ (reference sequence). Germline trimming cut 5 bases from V and 5 bases from J; bases unmatched to any gene: 10. This CDR3 has 15 residues.

V gene TRBV7-9 combines with J gene TRBJ2-7, with TRBD1 identical over 9 bases. Here the sequenced sample was CD4+ T cells from blood, cultured in vitro, taken before SARS-CoV-2 vaccination. This clonotype was obtained from a human donor who received a COVID-19 vaccine. Written as DNA, the CDR3 is TGTGCCAGCAGCCAGCAGACAGGGGGACACGACGAGCAGTACTTC. This gives the protein CASSQQTGGHDEQYF. The full variable domain, rest sourced from reference TRBV7-9 and TRBJ2-7, is DTGVSQNPRHKITKRGQNVTFRCDPISEHNRLYWYRQTLGQGPEFLTYFQNEAQLEKSRLLSDRFSAERPKGSFSTLEIQRTEQGDSAMYLCASSQQTGGHDEQYFGPGTRLTVT.